This TCR beta chain was documented in a study of regulatory T cells in long-lasting Graves disease. Study observations and caveats: Persistent disease exhibited a predilection for TRBV28, TRBJ1-2 and TRBJ2-5. Study of thyroid tissue was not done, with only peripheral blood studied. The TCR repertoire of persistent Graves' patients was less diverse than that of newly diagnosed ones.

Regarding this clonotype: Its target is unknown. This is likely an artifact of a read error, given a far larger clone one base away.

The CDR3 runs to 14 residues. Germline values: CDR1 SGHAT, CDR2 FQNNGV. V shed 5 bases, J shed 9 bases, and the junction held 13 bases outside the gene matches. Described time point: newly diagnosed GD, antithyroid drugs for less than 3 months. RNA extracted from PBMCs served as the sequencing template. Assembly of TCR beta libraries relied on iRepertoire HTBI primers together with Arm-PCR of CDR3 regions. MiXCR was run by TCRdb on the multiplex PCR reads, yielding one entry per CDR3 protein. The top ten hold 9.5% to 15% of the sample, which has 450,000 to 600,000 distinct CDR3 sequences, around 16% seen once. The same specimen was also included in a second study, on T cells in Graves' hyperthyroidism and ophthalmopathy.

The TCR originated in a man aged 40-50 years with Graves disease. Sequencing was performed on peripheral blood mononuclear cells (PBMCs), taken at new diagnosis, from a patient treated with antithyroid drugs. This rearrangement joins TRBV11-2 to TRBJ2-7; 7 nucleotides line up with TRBD1. CDR3 sequence reads: CASSPGTVGDVQYF. As DNA, the CDR3 is TGTGCCAGCAGCCCAGGGACAGTCGGCGACGTGCAGTACTTC.